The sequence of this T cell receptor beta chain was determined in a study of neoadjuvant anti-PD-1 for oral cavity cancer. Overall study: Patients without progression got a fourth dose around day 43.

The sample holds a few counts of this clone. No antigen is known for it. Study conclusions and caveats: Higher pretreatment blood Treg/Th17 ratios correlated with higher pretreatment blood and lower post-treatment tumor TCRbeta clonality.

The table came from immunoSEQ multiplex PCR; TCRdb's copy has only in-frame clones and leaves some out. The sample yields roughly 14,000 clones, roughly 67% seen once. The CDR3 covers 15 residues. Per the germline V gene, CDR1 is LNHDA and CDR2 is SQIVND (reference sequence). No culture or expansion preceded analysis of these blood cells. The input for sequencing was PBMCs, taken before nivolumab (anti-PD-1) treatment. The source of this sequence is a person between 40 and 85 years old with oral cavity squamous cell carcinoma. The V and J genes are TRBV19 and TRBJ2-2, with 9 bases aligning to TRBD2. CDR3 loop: CSTSGGPFNTGELFF. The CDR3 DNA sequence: TGTTCCACGAGCGGGGGGCCTTTTAACACCGGGGAGCTGTTTTTT.